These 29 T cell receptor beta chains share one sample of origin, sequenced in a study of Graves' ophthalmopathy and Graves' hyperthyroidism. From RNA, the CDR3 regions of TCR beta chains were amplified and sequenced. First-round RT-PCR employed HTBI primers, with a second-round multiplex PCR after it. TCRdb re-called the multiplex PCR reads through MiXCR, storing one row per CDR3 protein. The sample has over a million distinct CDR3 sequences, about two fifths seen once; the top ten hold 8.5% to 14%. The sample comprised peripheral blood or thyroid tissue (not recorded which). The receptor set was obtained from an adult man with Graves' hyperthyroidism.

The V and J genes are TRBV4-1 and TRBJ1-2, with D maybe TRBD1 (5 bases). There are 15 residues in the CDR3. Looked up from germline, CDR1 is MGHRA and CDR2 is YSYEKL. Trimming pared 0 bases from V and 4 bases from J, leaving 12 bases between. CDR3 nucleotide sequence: TGCGCCAGCAGCCAAGATCTGGTTACAGGCTATGGCTACACCTTC. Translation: CASSQDLVTGYGYTF.

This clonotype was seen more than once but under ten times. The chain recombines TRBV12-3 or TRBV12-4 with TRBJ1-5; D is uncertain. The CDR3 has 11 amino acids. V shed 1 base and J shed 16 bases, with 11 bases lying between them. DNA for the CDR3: TGTGCCAGCAGTTTAGACGGTTCGATTCATTTT. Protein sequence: CASSLDGSIHF.

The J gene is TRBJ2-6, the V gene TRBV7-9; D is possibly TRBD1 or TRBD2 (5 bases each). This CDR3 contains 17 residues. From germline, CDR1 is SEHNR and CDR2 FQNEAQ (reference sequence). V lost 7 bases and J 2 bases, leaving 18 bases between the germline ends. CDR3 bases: TGTGCCAGCACCCATGAGAGGGGTACCCCTGGGGCCAACGTCCTGACTTTC. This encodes CASTHERGTPGANVLTF.

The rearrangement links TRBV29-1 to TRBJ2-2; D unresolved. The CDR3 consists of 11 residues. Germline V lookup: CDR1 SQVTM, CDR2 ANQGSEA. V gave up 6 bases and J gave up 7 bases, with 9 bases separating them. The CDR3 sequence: CSVTPSGELFF. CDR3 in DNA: TGCAGCGTCACCCCTAGCGGGGAGCTGTTTTTT.

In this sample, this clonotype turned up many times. As DNA, the CDR3 is TGCAGCGTTGAGGTAATACAGGGTCCTAGCTCCTACGAGCAGTACTTC. This sequence encodes CSVEVIQGPSSYEQYF. The chain joins TRBV29-1 to TRBJ2-7; a weak D match, TRBD1 (6 bases). In germline, CDR1 is SQVTM, CDR2 ANQGSEA. The length of the CDR3 is 16 residues. Trimming cost V 3 bases and J 0 bases, with 18 bases left between them.

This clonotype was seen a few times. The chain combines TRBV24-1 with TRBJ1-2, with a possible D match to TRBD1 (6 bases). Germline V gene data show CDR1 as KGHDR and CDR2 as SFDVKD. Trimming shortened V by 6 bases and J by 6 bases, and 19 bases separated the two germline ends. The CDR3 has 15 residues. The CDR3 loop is CATSRGSYRVDGYTF. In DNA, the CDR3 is TGTGCCACCAGTCGGGGTTCGTACAGGGTGGATGGCTACACCTTC.

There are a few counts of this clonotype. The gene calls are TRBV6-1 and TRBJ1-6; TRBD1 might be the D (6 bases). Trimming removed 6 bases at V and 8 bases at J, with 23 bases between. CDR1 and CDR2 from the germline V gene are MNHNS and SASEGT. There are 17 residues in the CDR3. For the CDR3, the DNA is TGTGCCAGCAGCAAAACCCCACCACAGGGCGGATATTCACCCCTCCACTTT. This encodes CASSKTPPQGGYSPLHF.

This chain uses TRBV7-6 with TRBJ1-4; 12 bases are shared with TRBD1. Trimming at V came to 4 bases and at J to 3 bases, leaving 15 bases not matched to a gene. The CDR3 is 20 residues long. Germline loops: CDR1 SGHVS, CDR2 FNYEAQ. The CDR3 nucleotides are TGTGCCAGCAGCTACCGGAAGGGACAGGGGGCATCTGGGGCTAATGAAAAACTGTTTTTT. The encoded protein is CASSYRKGQGASGANEKLFF.

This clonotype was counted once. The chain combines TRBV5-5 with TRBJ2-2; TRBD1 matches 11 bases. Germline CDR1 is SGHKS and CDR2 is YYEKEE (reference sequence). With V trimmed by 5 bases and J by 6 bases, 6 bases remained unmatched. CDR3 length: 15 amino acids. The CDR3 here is CASRLGQGVAGELFF. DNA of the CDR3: TGTGCCAGCAGACTGGGACAGGGGGTAGCCGGGGAGCTGTTTTTT.

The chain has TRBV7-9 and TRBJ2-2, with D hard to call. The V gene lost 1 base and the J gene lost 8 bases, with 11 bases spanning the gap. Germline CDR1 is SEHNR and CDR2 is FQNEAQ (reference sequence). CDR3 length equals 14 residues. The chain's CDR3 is CASSLVGNYGELFF. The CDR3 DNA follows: TGTGCCAGCAGCTTAGTGGGGAACTATGGGGAGCTGTTTTTT.

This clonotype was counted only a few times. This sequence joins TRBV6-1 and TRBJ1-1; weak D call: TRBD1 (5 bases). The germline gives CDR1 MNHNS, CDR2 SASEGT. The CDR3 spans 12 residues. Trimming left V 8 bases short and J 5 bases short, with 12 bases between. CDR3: CASVGTWTEAFF. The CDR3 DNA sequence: TGTGCCAGCGTCGGGACTTGGACTGAAGCTTTCTTT.

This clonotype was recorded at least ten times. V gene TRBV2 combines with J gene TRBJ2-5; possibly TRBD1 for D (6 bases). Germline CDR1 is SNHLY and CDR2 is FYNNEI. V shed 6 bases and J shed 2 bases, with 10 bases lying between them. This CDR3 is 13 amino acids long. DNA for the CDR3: TGTGCCAGCAGCGGGCAGGGGCAAGAGACCCAGTACTTC. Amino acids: CASSGQGQETQYF.

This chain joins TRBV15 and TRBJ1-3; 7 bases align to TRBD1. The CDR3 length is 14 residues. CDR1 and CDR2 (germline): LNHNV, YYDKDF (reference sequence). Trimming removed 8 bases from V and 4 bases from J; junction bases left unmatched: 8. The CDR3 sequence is CATETSGQGNTIYF. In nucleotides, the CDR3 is TGTGCCACCGAAACTTCGGGACAGGGAAACACCATATATTTT.

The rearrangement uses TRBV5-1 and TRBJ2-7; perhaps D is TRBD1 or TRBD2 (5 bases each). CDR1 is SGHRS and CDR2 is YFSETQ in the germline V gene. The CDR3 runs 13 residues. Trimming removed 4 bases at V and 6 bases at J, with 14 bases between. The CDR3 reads CASSRDPTAEQYF. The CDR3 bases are TGCGCCAGCAGCCGGGACCCCACCGCCGAGCAGTACTTC.

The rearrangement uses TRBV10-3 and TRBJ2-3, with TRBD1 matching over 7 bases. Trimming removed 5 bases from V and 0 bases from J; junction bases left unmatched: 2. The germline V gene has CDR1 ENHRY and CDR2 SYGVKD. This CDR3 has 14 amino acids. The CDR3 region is CAISTGASTDTQYF. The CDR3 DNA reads TGTGCCATCAGTACAGGGGCCAGCACAGATACGCAGTATTTT.

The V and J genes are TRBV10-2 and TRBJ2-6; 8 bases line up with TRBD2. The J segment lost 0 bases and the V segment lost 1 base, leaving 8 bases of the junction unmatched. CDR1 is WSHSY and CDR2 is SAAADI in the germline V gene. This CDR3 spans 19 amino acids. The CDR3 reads CASSELRAGVPSGANVLTF. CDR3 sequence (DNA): TGCGCCAGCAGTGAGTTAAGAGCGGGAGTCCCCTCTGGGGCCAACGTCCTGACTTTC.

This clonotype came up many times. CDR3 loop: CASSQKMGTAAYEQYF. The CDR3 DNA reads TGCGCCAGCAGCCAGAAGATGGGGACAGCAGCCTACGAGCAGTACTTC. The rearrangement joins TRBV4-1 to TRBJ2-7, with TRBD1 identical over 7 bases. The trim removed 3 bases at V and 2 bases at J, leaving 10 bases unmatched. From germline, CDR1 is MGHRA and CDR2 YSYEKL. This CDR3 contains 16 residues.

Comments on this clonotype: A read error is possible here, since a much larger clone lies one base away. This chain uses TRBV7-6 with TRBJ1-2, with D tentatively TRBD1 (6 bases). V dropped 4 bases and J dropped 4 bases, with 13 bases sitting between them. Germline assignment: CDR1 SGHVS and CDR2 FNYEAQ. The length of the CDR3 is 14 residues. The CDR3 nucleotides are TGTGCCAGCAGCTCAAAAGGACAGAGCTATGGCTACACCTTC. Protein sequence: CASSSKGQSYGYTF.

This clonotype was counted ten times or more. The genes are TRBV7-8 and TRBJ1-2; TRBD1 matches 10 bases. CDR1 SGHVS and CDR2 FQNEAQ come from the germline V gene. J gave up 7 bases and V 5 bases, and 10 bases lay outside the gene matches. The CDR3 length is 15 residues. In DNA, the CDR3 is TGTGCCAGCAGCCCACCGACAGGGGGCGCATCTGGCTACACCTTC. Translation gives CASSPPTGGASGYTF.

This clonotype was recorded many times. DNA of the CDR3: TGCAGCGTTGAAGATGACGGGACAGAAGCCTACGAGCAGTACTTC. As protein: CSVEDDGTEAYEQYF. The gene calls are TRBV29-1 and TRBJ2-7, with 7 bases that match TRBD1. With V trimmed by 0 bases and J by 2 bases, 7 bases remained unmatched. The V gene's germline CDR1 is SQVTM and CDR2 ANQGSEA. The CDR3 runs 15 residues.

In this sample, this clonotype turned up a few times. The CDR3, as DNA: TGTGCCAGCAGATTGATGGGCCACCACGGCACTGAAGCTTTCTTT. Its translation: CASRLMGHHGTEAFF. The chain employs TRBV12-3 or TRBV12-4 and TRBJ1-1, with D unclear. With 6 bases removed from V and 4 bases from J, the gap between germline ends came to 18 bases. This CDR3 has 15 amino acids.

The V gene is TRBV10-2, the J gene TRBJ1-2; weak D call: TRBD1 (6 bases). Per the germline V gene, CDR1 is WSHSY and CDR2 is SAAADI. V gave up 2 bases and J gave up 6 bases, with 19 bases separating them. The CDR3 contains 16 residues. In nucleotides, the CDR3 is TGCGCCAGCAGTGAGCCGGACAGTACCGCTTCCCATGGCTACACCTTC. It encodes CASSEPDSTASHGYTF.

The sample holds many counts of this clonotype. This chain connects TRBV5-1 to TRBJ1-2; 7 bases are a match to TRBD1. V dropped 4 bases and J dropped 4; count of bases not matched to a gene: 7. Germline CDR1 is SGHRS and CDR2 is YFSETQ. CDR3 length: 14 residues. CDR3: CASSPGQLLYGYTF. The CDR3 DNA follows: TGCGCCAGCAGCCCGGGACAGCTCCTCTATGGCTACACCTTC.

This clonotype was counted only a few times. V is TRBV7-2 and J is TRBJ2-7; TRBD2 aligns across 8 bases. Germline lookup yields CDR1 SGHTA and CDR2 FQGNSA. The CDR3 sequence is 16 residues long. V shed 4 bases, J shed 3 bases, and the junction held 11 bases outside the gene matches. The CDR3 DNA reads TGTGCCAGCAGCTCCGAGTTGCAGCGGGGGATCTACGAGCAGTACTTC. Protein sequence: CASSSELQRGIYEQYF.

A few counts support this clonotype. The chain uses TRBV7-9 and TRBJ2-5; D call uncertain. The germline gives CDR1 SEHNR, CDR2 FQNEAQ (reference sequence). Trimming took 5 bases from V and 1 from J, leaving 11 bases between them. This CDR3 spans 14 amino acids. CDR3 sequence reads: CASSRIWGQETQYF. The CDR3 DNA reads TGTGCCAGCAGCCGGATCTGGGGCCAAGAGACCCAGTACTTC.

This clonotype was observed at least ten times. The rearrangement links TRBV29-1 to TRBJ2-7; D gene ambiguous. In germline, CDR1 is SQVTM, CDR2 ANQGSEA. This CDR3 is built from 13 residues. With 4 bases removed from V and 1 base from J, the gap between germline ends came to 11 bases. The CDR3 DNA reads TGCAGCGTTGTTCTCTATTCTTCCTACGAGCAGTACTTC. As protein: CSVVLYSSYEQYF.

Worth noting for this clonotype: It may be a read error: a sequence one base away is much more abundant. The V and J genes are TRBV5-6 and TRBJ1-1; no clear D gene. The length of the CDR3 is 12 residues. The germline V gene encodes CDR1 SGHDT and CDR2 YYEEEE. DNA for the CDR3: TGTGCCGGCAGCGCCTTCGATGACGGAGCTTTCTTT. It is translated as CAGSAFDDGAFF.

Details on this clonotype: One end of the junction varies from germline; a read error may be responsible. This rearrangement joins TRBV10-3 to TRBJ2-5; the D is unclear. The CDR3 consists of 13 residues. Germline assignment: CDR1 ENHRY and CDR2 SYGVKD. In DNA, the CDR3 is TGTGCCAGCAGTTACGGGTTGGCCTGGGCCCAGTACTTC. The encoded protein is CASSYGLAWAQYF.

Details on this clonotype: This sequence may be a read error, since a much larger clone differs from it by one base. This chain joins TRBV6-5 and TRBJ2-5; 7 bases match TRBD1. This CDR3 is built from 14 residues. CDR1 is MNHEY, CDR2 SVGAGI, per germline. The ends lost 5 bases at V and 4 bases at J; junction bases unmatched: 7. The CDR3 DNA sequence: TGTGCCAGCAGTGAACCGGGACAGCTAGAGACCCAGTACTTC. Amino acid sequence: CASSEPGQLETQYF.